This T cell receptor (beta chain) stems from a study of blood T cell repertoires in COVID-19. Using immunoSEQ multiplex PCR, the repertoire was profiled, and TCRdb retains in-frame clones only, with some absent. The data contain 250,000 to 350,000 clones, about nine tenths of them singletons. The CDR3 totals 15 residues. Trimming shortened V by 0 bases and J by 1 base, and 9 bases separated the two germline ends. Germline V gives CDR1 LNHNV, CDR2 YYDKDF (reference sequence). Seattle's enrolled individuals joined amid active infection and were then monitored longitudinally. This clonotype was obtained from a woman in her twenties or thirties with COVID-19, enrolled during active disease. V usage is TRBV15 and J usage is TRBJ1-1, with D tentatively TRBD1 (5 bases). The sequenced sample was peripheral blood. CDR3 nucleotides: TGTGCCACCAGCAGAGATCGGAGGGGGAACACTGAAGCTTTCTTT. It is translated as CATSRDRRGNTEAFF. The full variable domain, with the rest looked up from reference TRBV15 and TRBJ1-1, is DAMVIQNPRYQVTQFGKPVTLSCSQTLNHNVMYWYQQKSSQAPKLLFHYYDKDFNNEADTPDNFQSRRPNTSFCFLDIRSPGLGDTAMYLCATSRDRRGNTEAFFGQGTRLTVV.